This record covers a single TCR beta chain. The antigen remains undetermined. This sample was taken from a study of cytomegalovirus exposure and HLA in healthy donors. Whole-study results and caveats: Cytomegalovirus-associated status was assigned to more than 150 TCR beta chains. A later analysis reportedly found that, within productive TCRs, an Asian-associated ancestry cluster had fewer N-insertions than the mean observed across the approximately 700 donors. TCR beta V segments were, for the most part, productive about 87% or about 30% of the time in an earlier analysis. CMV serostatus was the sole immune exposure data available.

This CDR3 region has 14 residues. Trimming took off 4 bases at V and 0 bases at J, with 10 bases between the two ends. Germline lookup yields CDR1 SGDLS and CDR2 YYNGEE. Both 60 Vbeta primers and 13 Jbeta primers went into the PCR. Repertoires were generated with immunoSEQ multiplex PCR, while TCRdb's copy carries only in-frame clones and drops some. This table has about 120,000 clones, 15% to 19% appearing once. This sequence joins TRBV9 and TRBJ1-1, with D possibly matching TRBD1 (6 bases). Sample: PBMCs. This sequence originates from a woman between 18 and 29 years old in good health and CMV-seronegative. CDR3 sequence reads: CASSRAGVNTEAFF. The CDR3, as DNA: TGTGCCAGCAGCAGGGCAGGGGTGAACACTGAAGCTTTCTTT.